The 18 T cell receptor beta chains in this list originate from one sample, sequenced in a study of cytomegalovirus exposure and HLA in healthy donors. PCR was performed using 60 Vbeta and 13 Jbeta primers. The protocol was immunoSEQ multiplex PCR, while the TCRdb copy is restricted to in-frame clones and leaves out a portion. The sample records about 140,000 clones, over 70% being singletons. The sample taken for sequencing was PBMCs. These receptors were obtained from a man aged 35 to 55 in good health and CMV-seronegative.

The chain has TRBV29-1 and TRBJ2-5; 10 bases line up with TRBD1. The closer fit of TRBJ2-7 to the DNA end suggests the J call may be wrong. The CDR3 sequence is 13 residues long. Per germline, CDR1 SQVTM and CDR2 ANQGSEA. In nucleotides, the CDR3 is TGCAGCGTAACCGGGACAGGGGCCTACGAGCAGTACTTC. It encodes CSVTGTGAYEQYF.

This clone was detected a few times. This rearrangement joins TRBV5-6 to TRBJ1-5; TRBD1 agrees at 10 bases. After removal of 2 bases from V and 0 bases from J, the junction contained 5 bases not matched to a gene. The germline CDR1 and CDR2 sequences are SGHDT and YYEEEE. This CDR3 spans 17 amino acids. CDR3 region: CASSLRTGGHSNQPQHF. As DNA, the CDR3 is TGTGCCAGCAGCTTAAGGACAGGGGGGCATAGCAATCAGCCCCAGCATTTT.

The chain has TRBV5-4 and TRBJ2-7, with a tentative D call TRBD1 (7 bases). The V gene's germline CDR1 is SGHNT and CDR2 YYREEE (reference sequence). V lost 5 bases and J lost 9, with 18 bases in between. CDR3 size: 13 residues. CDR3 sequence: CASSFDRAEGQYF. CDR3 in DNA: TGTGCCAGCAGTTTCGACAGGGCGGAGGGGCAGTACTTC.

The chain recombines TRBV18 with TRBJ2-5; D is possibly TRBD1 (5 bases). The germline gives CDR1 KGHSH, CDR2 LQKENI. V was trimmed by 6 bases and J by 1 base, leaving 21 bases between them. The CDR3 contains 17 residues. The CDR3 spells CASSGKQVTLSQETQYF. The CDR3 DNA follows: TGTGCCAGCTCGGGAAAACAGGTCACTCTTTCCCAAGAGACCCAGTACTTC.

This chain links TRBV6-4 with TRBJ1-1, with TRBD1 matching over 9 bases. The CDR3 has 16 residues. Looked up from germline, CDR1 is MRHNA and CDR2 is SNTAGT. The junction had 9 bases not matched to a gene; V was cut back by 6 bases and J by 1 base. The CDR3 spells CASSRTGGAENTEAFF. CDR3 nucleotides: TGTGCCAGCAGCCGTACAGGGGGCGCCGAGAACACTGAAGCTTTCTTT.

This clone was picked up one time. This chain connects TRBV7-9 to TRBJ1-1; 9 nucleotides line up with TRBD1. Germline CDR1 SEHNR, CDR2 FQNEAQ (reference sequence). Trimming at V came to 1 base and at J to 5 bases, leaving 5 bases not matched to a gene. The CDR3 spans 15 residues. DNA of the CDR3: TGTGCCAGCAGCTTAGAGGGACAGGGAATAACTGAAGCTTTCTTT. Amino acids: CASSLEGQGITEAFF.

A few counts support this clone. This chain uses TRBV10-2 with TRBJ1-1, with D tentatively TRBD1 (6 bases). The germline V gene encodes CDR1 WSHSY and CDR2 SAAADI. Deletions cut 6 bases from V and 4 bases from J, with 15 bases between. The CDR3 is 14 amino acids. The CDR3 coding sequence is TGCGCCAGCAGCACCCAGGGGCCTGTCACTGAAGCTTTCTTT. Amino acids: CASSTQGPVTEAFF.

The V call is TRBV15, the J call TRBJ1-5; D uncertain. The CDR3 contains 13 residues. V was pared by 3 bases and J by 0 bases, with 3 bases between. Germline V lookup: CDR1 LNHNV, CDR2 YYDKDF (reference sequence). The CDR3 spells CATSSLSNQPQHF. Here the CDR3 DNA reads TGTGCCACCAGCAGTCTTAGCAATCAGCCCCAGCATTTT.

V usage is TRBV30 and J usage is TRBJ2-7; 7 nucleotides line up with TRBD1. The trim removed 4 bases at V and 3 bases at J, leaving 0 bases unmatched. The CDR3 consists of 11 residues. Germline V gives CDR1 GTSNPN, CDR2 SVGIG (reference sequence). CDR3 DNA sequence: TGTGCCTGGAACAGGGGCTACGAGCAGTACTTC. This gives the protein CAWNRGYEQYF.

The chain is built from TRBV11-2 and TRBJ2-7; TRBD1 matches 10 bases. Germline lookup yields CDR1 SGHAT and CDR2 FQNNGV. This CDR3 comprises 14 residues. V shed 1 base and J 3 bases; nucleotides not matched to a gene: 0. CDR3 in amino acids: CASSLGTGGYEQYF. Written as DNA, the CDR3 is TGTGCCAGCAGCTTAGGGACAGGGGGCTACGAGCAGTACTTC.

The V call is TRBV15, the J call TRBJ1-1, with TRBD1 as a possible D gene (6 bases). The V and J ends lost 5 bases and 2 bases respectively, with 15 bases between them. The CDR3 covers 15 residues. The germline gives CDR1 LNHNV, CDR2 YYDKDF (reference sequence). CDR3 nucleotides: TGTGCCACCAGCGGAAAGACAGGTGGTAACACTGAAGCTTTCTTT. It translates to CATSGKTGGNTEAFF.

This clone was found once. The chain combines TRBV6-4 with TRBJ2-3, with 16 bases matching TRBD2. Germline trimming cut 5 bases from V and 1 base from J; bases unmatched to any gene: 6. The CDR3 extends over 18 amino acids. CDR1 is MRHNA, CDR2 SNTAGT, per germline. CDR3 sequence (DNA): TGTGCCAGCAGTCACGGGACTAGCGGGGGGGCCGGCACAGATACGCAGTATTTT. It encodes CASSHGTSGGAGTDTQYF.

V is TRBV2 and J is TRBJ2-5; 8 bases match TRBD2. The J call may be incorrect, as the DNA end agrees better with TRBJ2-7. The CDR3 has 16 residues. The germline V gene encodes CDR1 SNHLY and CDR2 FYNNEI. In nucleotides, the CDR3 is TGTGCCAGCAGTGAAGGTGAGCGGGGGCCCTCCTACGAGCAGTACTTC. As protein: CASSEGERGPSYEQYF.

This clone was seen just once. The V gene is TRBV5-1, the J gene TRBJ1-4, with D possibly being TRBD1 (6 bases). Germline V gives CDR1 SGHRS, CDR2 YFSETQ. Deletions cut 0 bases from V and 5 bases from J, with 11 bases between. The CDR3 totals 15 residues. CDR3 nucleotide sequence: TGCGCCAGCAGCTTGGACAGGGTTGGAAATGAAAAACTGTTTTTT. This codes for CASSLDRVGNEKLFF.

The J gene is TRBJ1-1, the V gene TRBV5-1; 7 bases fit TRBD1. The J segment lost 2 bases and the V segment lost 0 bases, leaving 1 base of the junction unmatched. The V gene's germline CDR1 is SGHRS and CDR2 YFSETQ. This CDR3 comprises 14 residues. The CDR3 coding sequence is TGCGCCAGCAGCTTGGGGGACAGAAACACTGAAGCTTTCTTT. It encodes CASSLGDRNTEAFF.

This clone was seen a single time. The chain has TRBV7-9 and TRBJ1-2, with 7 nucleotides matching TRBD1. The CDR3 loop spans 15 amino acids. The trim removed 5 bases at V and 4 bases at J, leaving 10 bases unmatched. CDR1 and CDR2 (germline): SEHNR, FQNEAQ (reference sequence). The CDR3 DNA sequence: TGTGCCAGCAGCCCCCGACAGACAGGGTTCTATGGCTACACCTTC. Translating it yields CASSPRQTGFYGYTF.

The rearrangement uses TRBV27 and TRBJ2-1; 10 nucleotides align to TRBD1. Germline lookup yields CDR1 MNHEY and CDR2 SMNVEV (reference sequence). This CDR3 has 15 amino acids. The V and J ends lost 5 bases and 4 bases, in that order; junction bases with no gene match: 5. The CDR3 nucleotides are TGTGCCAGCAGTGAAGACAGGGGGCGATACAATGAGCAGTTCTTC. Protein product: CASSEDRGRYNEQFF.

The sample holds a few counts of this clone. The rearrangement links TRBV6-6 to TRBJ1-1; perhaps TRBD1 as D (5 bases). The CDR3 is 15 residues long. CDR1 is MNHNY and CDR2 is SVGAGI in the germline V gene (reference sequence). V lost 7 bases and J 0 bases, leaving 15 bases between the germline ends. The CDR3 DNA reads TGTGCCAGCACCCCCAGGGCGGCGATGAACACTGAAGCTTTCTTT. Amino acids: CASTPRAAMNTEAFF.